Listed below are T cell receptor beta chains from one sample, sequenced in a study of PD-L1 blockade in urothelial cancer. Sequencing was performed with immunoSEQ multiplex PCR; in TCRdb, only in-frame clones are kept and a portion is missing. The profile shows 49,000 or so clones, around 83% of them singletons. The sequencing used PBMCs, collected around atezolizumab (anti-PD-L1) treatment. These receptors all come from a man aged 55 to 70 with urothelial cancer. CDR3s include the opening cysteine and the closing phenylalanine or tryptophan. D genes are given only for firm matches. Size is omitted from some rows. Given values are once, few, many or a class for expanded clones.

>TRBJ1-2|TRBV9|.|.
CASSVDSRAVGGYTF
TGTGCCAGCAGCGTAGATTCCAGGGCGGTGGGTGGCTACACCTTC
>TRBJ2-3|TRBV11-1|once|TRBD2
CASSLGLAGGNTDTQYF
TGTGCCAGCAGCTTAGGACTAGCGGGGGGGAACACAGATACGCAGTATTTT
>TRBJ1-2|TRBV19|.|.
CATRQDSGGYTF
TGTGCCACCCGACAGGACTCGGGGGGCTACACCTTC
>TRBJ2-1|TRBV5-1|.|.
CASSLTDRDKRFF
TGCGCCAGCAGTTTGACTGACCGGGACAAACGGTTCTTC
>TRBJ1-4|TRBV5-8|.|.
CASSLFANANEKLFF
TGTGCCAGCAGCTTGTTCGCGAACGCTAATGAAAAACTGTTTTTT
>TRBJ1-2|TRBV5-1|.|.
CASSSGGLGHYGYTF
TGCGCCAGCAGCTCCGGGGGGCTAGGGCACTATGGCTACACCTTC
>TRBJ2-4|TRBV11-2|.|TRBD1
CASSLAGTVTRNIQYF
TGTGCCAGCAGCTTAGCGGGGACAGTGACACGAAACATTCAGTACTTC
>TRBJ1-6|TRBV7-2|few|.
CASSLASTAYNSPLHF
TGTGCCAGCAGCTTAGCATCTACAGCCTATAATTCACCCCTCCACTTT
>TRBJ1-2|TRBV6-5|.|.
CASRSDRFGYTF
TGTGCCAGCAGATCCGACAGGTTTGGCTACACCTTC
>TRBJ1-2|TRBV5-6|.|TRBD1
CASSPWVGTGFGGYTF
TGTGCCAGCAGCCCTTGGGTCGGGACAGGGTTCGGTGGCTACACCTTC
>TRBJ2-3|TRBV10-3|.|.
CAILGAGTDTQYF
TGTGCCATCTTGGGTGCGGGGACAGATACGCAGTATTTT
>TRBJ1-6|TRBV4-3|.|.
CASSQVKGRSPLHF
TGCGCCAGCAGCCAAGTTAAGGGGCGGTCACCCCTCCACTTT
>TRBJ2-3|TRBV30|.|TRBD2
CAFSSGGGTDTQYF
TGTGCCTTTTCTAGCGGGGGAGGAACAGATACGCAGTATTTT
>TRBJ2-7|TRBV30|.|.
CAWSKTSEQYF
TGTGCCTGGAGTAAGACTAGCGAGCAGTACTTC
>TRBJ1-2|TRBV30|.|TRBD1
CAWDRGQGGAGYTF
TGTGCCTGGGACAGGGGACAGGGGGGCGCGGGCTACACCTTC
>TRBJ2-7|TRBV6-1|.|TRBD2
CASSPGTSEYEQYF
TGTGCCAGTAGCCCGGGGACTAGCGAGTACGAGCAGTACTTC
>TRBJ2-2|TRBV11-2|.|.
CASSLVQHTGELFF
TGTGCCAGCAGCTTAGTACAACACACCGGGGAGCTGTTTTTT
>TRBJ2-7|TRBV5-4|.|.
CASSLGLTPYEQYF
TGTGCCAGCAGCTTGGGGCTCACCCCCTACGAGCAGTACTTC
>TRBJ2-7|TRBV14|.|.
CASSPLRSPQRIYEQYF
TGTGCCAGCAGCCCCCTGAGGTCGCCTCAACGAATCTACGAGCAGTACTTC
>TRBJ1-2|TRBV6-1|.|TRBD1
CASSGLRTGANYGYTF
TGTGCCAGCAGTGGACTGCGGACAGGGGCGAACTATGGCTACACCTTC
>TRBJ2-2|TRBV4-3|once|.
CASSQDRAAANTGELFF
TGCGCCAGCAGCCAAGACCGGGCAGCGGCGAACACCGGGGAGCTGTTTTTT
>TRBJ2-7|TRBV5-4|.|.
CASSPTPDRSYEQYF
TGTGCCAGCAGCCCGACACCCGACAGATCCTACGAGCAGTACTTC
>TRBJ1-1|TRBV19|.|.
CASSIGASGRNTEAFF
TGTGCCAGTAGTATCGGGGCTTCCGGGAGAAACACTGAAGCTTTCTTT
>TRBJ2-5|TRBV5-6|.|.
CASSLAVQETQYF
TGTGCCAGCAGCTTGGCCGTCCAAGAGACCCAGTACTTC
>TRBJ1-1|TRBV18|.|.
CASSPPTGQNTEAFF
TGTGCCAGCTCACCACCTACCGGTCAGAACACTGAAGCTTTCTTT
>TRBJ2-2|TRBV7-2|.|TRBD2
CASGRTSVPTGELFF
TGTGCCAGCGGCCGGACTAGTGTTCCTACCGGGGAGCTGTTTTTT